The TCR beta chain under discussion was sequenced for a study of Ad26.COV2.S vaccination and SARS-CoV-2 variants. Findings and caveats of the study: Spike-specific CD8+ and CD4+ T cell responses reportedly showed substantial breadth after vaccination. Possibly, TCR breadth and depth analyses underestimated total T cell responses. Placebo recipients trailed vaccine recipients in spike-specific TCR breadth.

TCRdb keeps only in-frame clones here, not all; method: immunoSEQ multiplex PCR. The sample consists of hundreds of thousands of clones, roughly 94% of them appearing once. Germline values: CDR1 MNHEY, CDR2 SMNVEV (reference sequence). The ends lost 8 bases at V and 1 base at J; junction bases unmatched: 4. This CDR3 is 14 amino acids long. Of note for this clone: What it binds is not known.

This sample comprised peripheral blood, obtained after recovery from COVID-19. This TCR was recovered from a human donor who had recovered from COVID-19. The chain recombines TRBV27 with TRBJ2-1, with 8 bases identical to TRBD2. The CDR3 loop is CASWGGGSYNEQFF. CDR3 DNA: TGTGCCAGCTGGGGCGGGGGGTCCTACAATGAGCAGTTCTTC.